This T cell receptor beta chain emerged from a study of T-cell memory formation after mild COVID-19. Study-level information: Clusters of TCRs were largely donor specific. Whole-study results and caveats: Day 15 to 85 contractors were CD4/CD8 balanced; later expanders leaned CD4+.

Concerning this clonotype: The antigen remains undetermined.

Via MiXCR, TCRdb re-called the 5' RACE reads, giving one row per CDR3 protein. Here the sample spans around 320,000 distinct CDR3 sequences, approximately 20% being singletons. V was cut by 4 bases and J by 6 bases, with 10 bases left in between. This CDR3 contains 13 residues. Germline V lookup: CDR1 LGHNA, CDR2 YSLEER. The receptor comes from a young man who had mild COVID-19 (a few samples of this study predate the infection). Cell type and time point are not known. This chain uses TRBV4-3 with TRBJ2-4; D gene ambiguous. Sample: PBMCs or a T cell subset sorted from them (not recorded which). The CDR3: CASSPETGNIQYF. The CDR3 region has the DNA TGCGCCAGCAGCCCCGAAACGGGAAACATTCAGTACTTC.